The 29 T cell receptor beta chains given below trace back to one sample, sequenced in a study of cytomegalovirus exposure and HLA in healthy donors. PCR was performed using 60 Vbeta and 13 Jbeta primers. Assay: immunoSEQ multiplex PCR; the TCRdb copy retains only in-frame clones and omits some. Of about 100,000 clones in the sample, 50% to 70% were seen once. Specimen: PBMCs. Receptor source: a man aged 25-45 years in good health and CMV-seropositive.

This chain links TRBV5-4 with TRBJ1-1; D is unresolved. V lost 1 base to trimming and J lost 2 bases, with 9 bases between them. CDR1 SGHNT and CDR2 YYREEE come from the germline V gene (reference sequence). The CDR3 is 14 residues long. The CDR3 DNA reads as TGTGCCAGCAGCTTGCCAGGTATAAACACTGAAGCTTTCTTT. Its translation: CASSLPGINTEAFF.

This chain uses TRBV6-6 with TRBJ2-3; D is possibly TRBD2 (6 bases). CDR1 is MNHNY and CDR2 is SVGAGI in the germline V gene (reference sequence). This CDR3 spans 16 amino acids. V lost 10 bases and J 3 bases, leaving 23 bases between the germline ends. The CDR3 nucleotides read TGTGCCACCGGAGGAGGGAGGCATTCTGCGACAGATACGCAGTATTTT. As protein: CATGGGRHSATDTQYF.

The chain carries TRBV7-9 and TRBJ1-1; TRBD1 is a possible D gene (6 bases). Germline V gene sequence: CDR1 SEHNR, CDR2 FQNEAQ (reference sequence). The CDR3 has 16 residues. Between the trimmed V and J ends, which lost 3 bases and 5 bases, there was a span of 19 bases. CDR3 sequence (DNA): TGTGCCAGCAGCTTGGGGTCGTCACAGGGAAAAACTGAAGCTTTCTTT. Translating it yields CASSLGSSQGKTEAFF.

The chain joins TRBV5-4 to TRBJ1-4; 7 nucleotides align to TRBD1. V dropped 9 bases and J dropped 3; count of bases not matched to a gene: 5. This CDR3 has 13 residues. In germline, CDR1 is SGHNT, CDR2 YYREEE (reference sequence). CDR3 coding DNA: TGTGCCACCAAGGGGGCTTCTAATGAAAAACTGTTTTTT. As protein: CATKGASNEKLFF.

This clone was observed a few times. The CDR3 coding sequence is TGTGCCAGCAGCATGACTAGCGGGAGCACAGATACGCAGTATTTT. Residues: CASSMTSGSTDTQYF. V usage is TRBV9 and J usage is TRBJ2-3; TRBD2 matches 10 bases. Trimming at V came to 4 bases and at J to 0 bases, leaving 2 bases not matched to a gene. Germline V gives CDR1 SGDLS, CDR2 YYNGEE. CDR3 length: 15 amino acids.

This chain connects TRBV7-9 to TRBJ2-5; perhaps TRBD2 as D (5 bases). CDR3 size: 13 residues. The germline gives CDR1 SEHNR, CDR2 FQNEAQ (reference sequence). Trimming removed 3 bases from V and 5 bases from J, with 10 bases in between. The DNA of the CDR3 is TGTGCCAGCAGCTTGCCGGGGTCCGAGACCCAGTACTTC. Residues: CASSLPGSETQYF. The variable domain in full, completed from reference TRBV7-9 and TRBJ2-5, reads DTGVSQNPRHKITKRGQNVTFRCDPISEHNRLYWYRQTLGQGPEFLTYFQNEAQLEKSRLLSDRFSAERPKGSFSTLEIQRTEQGDSAMYLCASSLPGSETQYFGPGTRLLVL.

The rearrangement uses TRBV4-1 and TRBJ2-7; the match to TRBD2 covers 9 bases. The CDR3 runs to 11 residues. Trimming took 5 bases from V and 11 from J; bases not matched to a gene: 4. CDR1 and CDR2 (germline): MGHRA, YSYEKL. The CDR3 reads CASSTGTSKYF. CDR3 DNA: TGCGCCAGCAGCACTGGGACTAGCAAGTACTTC.

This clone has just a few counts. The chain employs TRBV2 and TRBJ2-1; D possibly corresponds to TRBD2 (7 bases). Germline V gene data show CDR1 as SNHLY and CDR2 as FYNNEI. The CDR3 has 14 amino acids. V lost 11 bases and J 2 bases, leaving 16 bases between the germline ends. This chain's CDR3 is CARGRGGTYNEQFF. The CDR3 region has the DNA TGTGCCCGAGGGAGGGGGGGGACCTACAATGAGCAGTTCTTC.

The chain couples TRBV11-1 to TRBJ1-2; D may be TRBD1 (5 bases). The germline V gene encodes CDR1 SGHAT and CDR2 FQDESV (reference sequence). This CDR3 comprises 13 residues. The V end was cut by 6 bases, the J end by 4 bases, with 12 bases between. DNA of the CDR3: TGTGCCAGCAGTCGGAGGGGAGGCTATGGCTACACCTTC. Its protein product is CASSRRGGYGYTF.

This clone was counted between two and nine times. The DNA for the CDR3 is TGTGCCAGCAGGACAGGGGAGGGGAACACTGAAGCTTTCTTT. Translating it yields CASRTGEGNTEAFF. The V call is TRBV5-8, the J call TRBJ1-1; 8 nucleotides line up with TRBD1. V gave up 5 bases and J gave up 1 base; unmatched junction bases: 4. The CDR3 is 14 amino acids. Per germline, CDR1 SGHTS and CDR2 YDEGEE.

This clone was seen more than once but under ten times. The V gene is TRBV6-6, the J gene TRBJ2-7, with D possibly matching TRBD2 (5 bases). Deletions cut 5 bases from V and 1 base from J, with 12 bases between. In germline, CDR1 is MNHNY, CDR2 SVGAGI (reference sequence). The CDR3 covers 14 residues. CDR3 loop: CASSSLGESYEQYF. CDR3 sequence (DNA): TGTGCCAGCAGTAGCCTCGGGGAATCCTACGAGCAGTACTTC.

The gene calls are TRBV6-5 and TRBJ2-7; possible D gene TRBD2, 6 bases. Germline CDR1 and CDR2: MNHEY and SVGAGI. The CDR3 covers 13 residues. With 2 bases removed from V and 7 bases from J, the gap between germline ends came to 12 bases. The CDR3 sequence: CASSYVGGWEQYF. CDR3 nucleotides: TGTGCCAGCAGTTACGTGGGGGGATGGGAGCAGTACTTC.

CDR3 protein: CATIPLGGFF. DNA of the CDR3: TGTGCCACGATCCCCCTGGGGGGGTTCTTC. The rearrangement links TRBV6-6 to TRBJ2-1; D possibly corresponds to TRBD2 (6 bases). The germline CDR1 and CDR2 sequences are MNHNY and SVGAGI (reference sequence). CDR3 length: 10 amino acids. The V end lost 10 bases, the J end lost 15 bases, and 16 bases lay between the germline ends.

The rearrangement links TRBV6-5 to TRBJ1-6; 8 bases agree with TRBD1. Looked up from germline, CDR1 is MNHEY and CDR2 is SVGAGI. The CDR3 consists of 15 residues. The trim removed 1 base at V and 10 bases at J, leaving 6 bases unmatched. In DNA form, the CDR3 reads TGTGCCAGCAGTTACTTCTGGACAGGGAACTCACCCCTCCACTTT. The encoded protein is CASSYFWTGNSPLHF.

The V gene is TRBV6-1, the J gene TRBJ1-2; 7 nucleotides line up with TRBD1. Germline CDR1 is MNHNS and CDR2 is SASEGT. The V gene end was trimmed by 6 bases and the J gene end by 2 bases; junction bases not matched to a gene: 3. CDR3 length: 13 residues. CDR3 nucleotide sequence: TGTGCCAGCAGCGTGGACAGGAACTATGGCTACACCTTC. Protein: CASSVDRNYGYTF.

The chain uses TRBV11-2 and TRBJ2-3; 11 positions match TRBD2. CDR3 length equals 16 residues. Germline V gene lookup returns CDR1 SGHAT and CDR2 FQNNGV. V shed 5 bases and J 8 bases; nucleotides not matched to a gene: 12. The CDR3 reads CASSAGLAGREGTQYF. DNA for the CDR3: TGTGCCAGCAGCGCAGGACTAGCGGGTCGTGAGGGTACGCAGTATTTT.

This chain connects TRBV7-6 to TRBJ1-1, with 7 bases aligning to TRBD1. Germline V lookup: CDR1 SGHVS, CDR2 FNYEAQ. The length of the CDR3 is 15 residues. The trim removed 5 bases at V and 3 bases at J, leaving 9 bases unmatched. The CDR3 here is CASSLNTGVDTEAFF. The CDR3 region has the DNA TGTGCCAGCAGCCTAAATACAGGGGTGGACACTGAAGCTTTCTTT. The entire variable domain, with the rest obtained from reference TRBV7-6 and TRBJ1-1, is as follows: GAGVSQSPRYKVTKRGQDVALRCDPISGHVSLYWYRQALGQGPEFLTYFNYEAQQDKSGLPNDRFSAERPEGSISTLTIQRTEQRDSAMYRCASSLNTGVDTEAFFGQGTRLTVV.

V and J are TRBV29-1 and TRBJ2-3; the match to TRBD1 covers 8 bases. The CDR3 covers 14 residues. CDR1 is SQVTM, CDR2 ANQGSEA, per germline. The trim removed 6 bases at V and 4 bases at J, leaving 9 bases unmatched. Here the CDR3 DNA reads TGCAGCGTCGCGACAGGGGAGGTGGCAGATACGCAGTATTTT. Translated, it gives CSVATGEVADTQYF.

In DNA, the CDR3 is TGCGCCAGCAGCCAGCAAGCGGGGACAGATACGCAGTATTTT. Encoded protein: CASSQQAGTDTQYF. This chain links TRBV4-1 with TRBJ2-3; 7 nucleotides match TRBD2. The junction had 3 bases not matched to a gene; V was cut back by 3 bases and J by 3 bases. The CDR3 extends over 14 amino acids. Germline V gene data show CDR1 as MGHRA and CDR2 as YSYEKL.

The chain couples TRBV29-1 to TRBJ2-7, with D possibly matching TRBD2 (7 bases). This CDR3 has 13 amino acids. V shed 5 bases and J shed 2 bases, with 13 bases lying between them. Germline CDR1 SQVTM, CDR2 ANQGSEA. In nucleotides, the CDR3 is TGCAGCGTTTTGGAGGGGGGGACCTACGAGCAGTACTTC. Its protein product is CSVLEGGTYEQYF.

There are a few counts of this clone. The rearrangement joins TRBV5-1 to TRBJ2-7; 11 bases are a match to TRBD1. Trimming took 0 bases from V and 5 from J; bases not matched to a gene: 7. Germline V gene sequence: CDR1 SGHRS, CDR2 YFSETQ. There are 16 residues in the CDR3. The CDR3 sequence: CASSLAWTGGLNEQYF. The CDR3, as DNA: TGCGCCAGCAGCTTGGCCTGGACAGGGGGCTTGAACGAGCAGTACTTC.

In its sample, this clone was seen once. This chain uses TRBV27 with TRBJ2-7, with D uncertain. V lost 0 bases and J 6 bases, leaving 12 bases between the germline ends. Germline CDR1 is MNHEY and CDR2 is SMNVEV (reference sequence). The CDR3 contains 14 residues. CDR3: CASSLSLGPGEQYF. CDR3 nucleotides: TGTGCCAGCAGTTTATCGCTAGGCCCGGGCGAGCAGTACTTC.

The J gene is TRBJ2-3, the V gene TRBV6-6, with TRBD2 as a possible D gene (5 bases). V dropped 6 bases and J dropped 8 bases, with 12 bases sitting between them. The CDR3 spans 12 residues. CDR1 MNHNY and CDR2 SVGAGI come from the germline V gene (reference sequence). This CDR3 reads CASRPEAGTQYF. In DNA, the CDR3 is TGTGCCAGCAGACCTGAGGCGGGTACGCAGTATTTT.

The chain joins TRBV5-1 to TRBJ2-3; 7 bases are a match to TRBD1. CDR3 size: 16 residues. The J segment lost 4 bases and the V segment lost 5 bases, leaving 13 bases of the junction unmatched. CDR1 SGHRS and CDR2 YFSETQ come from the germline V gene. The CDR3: CASSHHRGAGADTQYF. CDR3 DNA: TGCGCCAGCAGTCATCACAGGGGAGCCGGTGCAGATACGCAGTATTTT.

Written as DNA, the CDR3 is TGTGCCAGCACTAGCGGGGACTTCAACACCGGGGAGCTGTTTTTT. It yields the protein CASTSGDFNTGELFF. The chain joins TRBV9 to TRBJ2-2; 9 bases align to TRBD2. The CDR3 length is 15 residues. Germline V gene data show CDR1 as SGDLS and CDR2 as YYNGEE. J gave up 2 bases and V 6 bases, and 5 bases lay outside the gene matches.

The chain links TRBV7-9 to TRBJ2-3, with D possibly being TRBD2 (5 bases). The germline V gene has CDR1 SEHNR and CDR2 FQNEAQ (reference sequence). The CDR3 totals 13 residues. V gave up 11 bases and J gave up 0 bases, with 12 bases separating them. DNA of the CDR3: TGTGCCCGGGGAGCAGCAAGCACAGATACGCAGTATTTT. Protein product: CARGAASTDTQYF.

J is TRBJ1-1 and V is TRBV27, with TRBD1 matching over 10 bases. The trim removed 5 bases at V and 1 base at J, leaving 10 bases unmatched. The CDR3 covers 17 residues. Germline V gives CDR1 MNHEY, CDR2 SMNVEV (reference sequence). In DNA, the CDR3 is TGTGCCAGCAGTCCGGGGGACAGGGGAGTGGCGAACACTGAAGCTTTCTTT. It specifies CASSPGDRGVANTEAFF.

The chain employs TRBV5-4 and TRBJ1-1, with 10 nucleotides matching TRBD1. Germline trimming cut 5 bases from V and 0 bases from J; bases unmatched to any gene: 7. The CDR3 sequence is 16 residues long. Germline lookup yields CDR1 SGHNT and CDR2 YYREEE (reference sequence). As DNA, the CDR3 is TGTGCCAGCAGGAGTGGGACAGGGGTCATGAACACTGAAGCTTTCTTT. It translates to CASRSGTGVMNTEAFF.

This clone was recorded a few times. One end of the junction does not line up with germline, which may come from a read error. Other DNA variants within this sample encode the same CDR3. The CDR3 bases are TGCGACAGCAGTGACGCCTACGAGCAGTACTTC. Protein product: CDSSDAYEQYF. The chain employs TRBV2 and TRBJ2-7; D is perhaps TRBD1 (5 bases). This CDR3 region has 11 residues. Germline CDR1 and CDR2: SNHLY and FYNNEI.